This T cell receptor beta chain is from a study of cytomegalovirus exposure and HLA in healthy donors (dated by TCRdb to 2016 to 2017). Turning to the overall study: An earlier analysis of several hundred of the donors reported under 300 Gb of sequence data and around 100 million unique TCR beta sequences obtained from approximately 180 million T cells. A separate validation cohort of roughly 130 different subjects was used in addition to the 666-subject first cohort. Donor age, sex, ethnicity and CMV serostatus were compiled alongside the repertoire data. The study aimed to test whether cataloging public T cell receptors could reveal signatures of past pathogen exposure. Both class I and class II loci were covered by HLA typing, at four-digit resolution. A later analysis re-examined previously published TCR beta repertoires from about 700 donors and added high-resolution HLA genotyping to investigate patterns of TCR occurrence. An early release covering around 630 HLA-typed donors comprised approximately 290 gigabases of sequencing data and around 80 million unique TCR sequences. Four to six DR-DQ haplotypes were handled as single units for association and clustering because linkage in the cohort was strong. In the later analysis, no new phenotypic data were used to find candidate immune exposures; instead, reliance was placed on TCR beta sequences and their occurrence across donors. Across some 400 genotyped donors of the cohort, an average of approximately 200,000 unique TCR beta nucleotide sequences per donor were sequenced, and 15% to 20% of those sequences were non-productive. Among the approximately 430 genotyped donors, 81% belonged to the genetic ancestry cluster associated with self-reported Caucasian donors. All discovery cohort repertoires had been generated on a single sequencing platform. The study profiled the T cell repertoires of about 640 subjects by immunosequencing and related them to cytomegalovirus serostatus. The number of typed donors differed by locus: about 620-640 for A, B, C, DRB1 and DQB1; approximately 540 for DQA1; 600 to 610 for DPA1; and about 470 for DPB1. Genome-wide SNP genotypes for about 65% of the 666 donors were used in a later genetic analysis, which treated that subset as a discovery cohort. To decide whether each TCR beta V gene segment behaved as functional or pseudogenic, an earlier analysis of some 580 of the donors relied on high-throughput TCR beta sequencing. High-throughput TCR immunosequencing, statistical association of individual TCRs with disease status, and machine learning were combined to predict cytomegalovirus infection status.

Taken from the germline V gene, the CDR1 and CDR2 loops are MNHEY and SVGAGI. Here V drops 2 bases and J drops 5 bases, and the junction holds 5 bases not matched to any gene. The CDR3 goes from the cysteine to the phenylalanine over 14 residues. Kept here is only the CDR3 DNA, which spans 42 bases and is read in frame from base 1. What the research found in general, with its limitations: In an earlier analysis of around 600 of the donors, most TCR beta V segments were observed in productive rearrangements about 87% or about 30% of the time, broadly matching IMGT annotations. At a false discovery rate of 0.05, a later analysis linked some 17,000 TCR beta sequences to specific HLA alleles. While some public TCRs were present in many individuals, most TCR sequences turned up only very rarely across donors. Immune exposure information for the cohort was limited to CMV serostatus. The authors suggested that the approach could potentially be generalized to other disease states and immunological phenotypes. Several of the top co-occurrence clusters appeared to be linked to parvovirus B19, influenza, CMV and Epstein-Barr virus, according to a later analysis. A total of 164 TCR beta chains were listed by the study as associated with cytomegalovirus. Because HLA typing was missing for some donors at each locus, association tests included only the typed subset. In a later analysis, HLA-associated TCR beta chains were found to be more clonally expanded and to have lower generation probabilities than equally common non-associated chains. A group of highly shared sequence variants was considered likely to be a technical artifact of the sequencing pipeline. According to a later genetic analysis, donors in an Asian-associated ancestry cluster had fewer N-insertions in productive TCRs than the approximately 700-donor mean. In this cohort, only TCR beta chains were sequenced, and detectable features were limited by the absence of alpha or paired-chain data. A further reported finding was that TCR beta sequences accurately predicted the HLA-A and HLA-B alleles for most subjects in the first cohort. A later genetic analysis associated a missense DCLRE1C variant with V-gene and J-gene trimming of TCR beta chains, and an independent cohort replicated the association. The presence/absence analyses assumed that sequencing depth was roughly uniform across donors, and that assumption may not be true. A few of the identified cytomegalovirus-associated TCR beta chains were confirmed in vitro to be specific for cytomegalovirus antigens. Cytomegalovirus status was reported to be diagnosed by the classifier with high specificity and sensitivity in both the original and validation cohorts. When HLA alleles, especially DR and DQ, strongly co-occurred, attributing TCR associations to individual alleles was difficult. Linkage disequilibrium might explain the correlated functional status among segregating V segments, but an unknown experimental factor could not be excluded. Because counts were too low, about 15 rarely observed V segments, including chromosome 9 orphons, were left out of the earlier analysis of over 550 of the donors. The 87-base-pair reads could not distinguish some IMGT-functional V segments, including TRBV6-2 and TRBV6-3, so those segments were excluded. According to a later analysis, TCR association rates differed among HLA loci, with DRB1 alleles showing the most associated TCRs and HLA-C alleles showing the fewest. According to a later analysis, most CMV-associated TCR beta chains appeared to be HLA-restricted, and the HLA associations seemed to be driven largely by CMV exposure.

Libraries were prepared through the immunoSEQ multiplex PCR assay. The multiplex PCR relied on a mix of 60 forward primers for TCR Vbeta segments and 13 reverse primers for TCR Jbeta segments. A multiplex PCR assay on genomic DNA amplified the CDR3 region of rearranged TCR beta genes. Amplified TCR beta libraries were sequenced as 87-base-pair reads on the Illumina HiSeq System. In the paper's pipeline: In a later analysis, 80 million or so unique TCR beta chains were counted across the approximately 620 repertoires, and roughly 11 million of these chains were shared by at least two donors. To remove PCR and sequencing errors, raw reads were error-corrected and collapsed into unique sequences using a nearest-neighbor algorithm that merged closely related sequences. Alignment of CDR3 sequences to IMGT reference sequences was used to assign V, D and J gene segments. Each retained sequence needed at least a six-nucleotide match to both a V gene segment and a J gene segment. A rearrangement was called productive if the CDR3 had no stop codons and remained in frame with V and J, and every other rearrangement was called non-productive. Following IMGT convention, CDR3 was defined as the stretch from the second conserved V-encoded cysteine up to the conserved J-encoded phenylalanine. In an earlier analysis of 550 to 650 of the donors, sequences lacking an unambiguous match to a single V gene segment were excluded. In an earlier analysis of a few hundred of the donors, V segments were called functional above 56.7% productive rearrangements and were called segregating when the between-donor standard deviation exceeded 5%. To diagnose cytomegalovirus status from the catalog of TCR beta chain sequences, a statistical classification framework was built. In a later analysis, TCR nucleotide sequences were compared against IMGT/GENE-DB human TR gene sequences so that V and J genes could be assigned. In a later analysis, CDR3 sequences and most-parsimonious VDJ recombination scenarios were assigned using the TCRdist pipeline. In a later analysis, each TCR beta chain was defined by its CDR3 amino acid sequence together with its V-gene family, and reads without a unique V-gene family were excluded. As a way to deal with suspected cross-contamination and a sequencing artifact, a later analysis dropped 592 nucleotide sequences that were highly shared and had low generation probability. In a later analysis, a clonal expansion index was calculated for each public chain from normalized within-repertoire ranks of inferred template counts. In a later analysis, generation probabilities were computed with a VDJ recombination model fitted to out-of-frame rearrangements, and the resulting probabilities were checked against IGoR. A later analysis scored TCR-TCR, TCR-HLA and TCR-CMV co-occurrence with hypergeometric tests, applying a repertoire-size bias correction to TCR pairs. A later analysis estimated false discovery rates by permuting HLA or CMV assignments 20 times. A later analysis grouped co-occurring TCRs with DBSCAN, adding TCRdist sequence similarity when clustering within HLA-allele-positive subsets. Repertoires with fewer than 30,000 or more than 120,000 public chains were left out of co-occurrence clustering, as were about five repertoires with anomalous nucleotide sharing. TCRdb's version of the immuneACCESS table is confined to in-frame rearrangements and falls short of the full clone set. An unresolved V gene accounts for under half of the shortfall where checked; the remainder is of unknown origin. The V and J calls and the clone size are those of that table, but D and trimming were determined from the DNA. For this sample the table gives about 140,000 clones, of which 65% to 80% were detected only once. 1% to 1.5% of the sample goes to the ten largest clones.

In total, fewer than 750 healthy bone marrow donors made up the cohort. All cohort members were sampled while nominally healthy, although unrecorded immune exposures were likely present. The donor was CMV seropositive and was included in the group of 290 or so seropositive cohort members. A peripheral blood sample was collected from each donor, and TCR beta sequencing was performed on peripheral blood mononuclear cells. The Qiagen DNeasy Blood Extraction Kit was used to extract genomic DNA from the blood cell samples. A note on this clone: The target of this receptor is not known. Base-call qualities are not available, and no considerably larger clone is one nucleotide away.

The sequence links TRBV6-5 to TRBJ1-2, with 7 bases matching TRBD1. This clonotype originated in a male donor in good health and CMV-seropositive. Sequences were obtained from PBMCs. The DNA sequence reads TGTGCCAGCAGTTACAGGGGGCGAGAGTATGGCTACACCTTC. Translated, this is CASSYRGREYGYTF.